Described below is a single T cell receptor (beta chain) sequence and its context. Sequencing was performed with immunoSEQ multiplex PCR; in TCRdb, only in-frame clones are kept and a portion is missing. The sample includes 200,000 to 250,000 clones, 84% seen only once; the top ten take about 1.5%. The sample is drawn from a study of blood T cell repertoires in COVID-19. Study-level background: The origin of the acute and convalescent COVID-19 samples was the United States, Italy and Spain. Sources were T cells, B-cell-depleted T cells, or PBMCs; the material itself was cDNA or gDNA.

The CDR3 length is 17 residues. Germline lookup yields CDR1 MNHEY and CDR2 SVGEGT. V lost 5 bases, J lost 7 bases, and 24 bases lay in between. This TCR was recovered from a woman aged 35 to 49 who had recovered from COVID-19. J is TRBJ2-1 and V is TRBV6-2 or TRBV6-3; possibly TRBD2 for D (6 bases). The sample comprised peripheral blood. The CDR3 protein is CASSPIPKGTLLNEQFF. The CDR3 DNA follows: TGTGCCAGCAGTCCAATTCCGAAGGGGACTCTTCTTAATGAGCAGTTCTTC.